This T cell receptor (beta chain) was observed in a study of identical twins. Study-wide results and limits: Those out-of-frame alpha sequences shared by twins showed an excess of low generation probability.

V dropped 3 bases and J dropped 5 bases, with 4 bases sitting between them. Germline assignment: CDR1 LGHNT and CDR2 FRNRAP. CDR3 size: 11 residues. TCRdb redid the calling of the 5' RACE reads with MiXCR, one entry per CDR3 protein. The table has approximately 210,000 distinct CDR3 sequences, approximately 7.1% seen once. This clonotype occurred many times. Its specificity is not known. Another study also made use of these data, one on T cells expressing NK-cell markers. This second report adds: Within the sequenced cohort of eight donors, seven exhibited HCMV seropositivity and one was seronegative.

J is TRBJ1-1 and V is TRBV12-5; no firm D call. This receptor was obtained from a woman aged 18-29 years in good health. Sample: CD8+ T cells sorted from blood. The CDR3 region is CASGFLTEAFF. CDR3 in DNA: TGTGCTAGTGGTTTCTTGACTGAAGCTTTCTTT.